This TCR beta chain was captured by sequencing in a study of post-analysis software for immune sequencing data. Study-wide results and caveats: Co-batched samples clustered tightly together by F measure. Normalized Chao1 diversity was significantly lower in multiple sclerosis patients than in controls. With TRBV5-6, TRBV5-1 and TRBV20-1 included, a handful of TRBV segments were more frequent in patients than in controls.

Turning to this clonotype: The target antigen is unknown.

The CDR3 is made up of 14 amino acids. In germline, CDR1 is LNHDA, CDR2 SQIVND (reference sequence). The V segment lost 4 bases and the J segment 2 bases; nucleotides outside the gene matches: 3. Each TCR beta cDNA library carried unique molecular identifiers. MiXCR, run by TCRdb on the PCR reads, gives a single entry per CDR3 protein. Here the sample spans approximately 360,000 distinct CDR3 sequences, around 37% being singletons. The rearrangement links TRBV19 to TRBJ2-7, with 9 bases fitting TRBD1. Material for sequencing was blood. The sequence came from a girl aged 10 to 17 with multiple sclerosis. As DNA, the CDR3 is TGTGCCAGTAGTACCCGGACAGGGGCCTACGAGCAGTACTTC. This sequence encodes CASSTRTGAYEQYF. Full variable domain (remainder filled in from reference TRBV19 and TRBJ2-7): DGGITQSPKYLFRKEGQNVTLSCEQNLNHDAMYWYRQDPGQGLRLIYYSQIVNDFQKGDIAEGYSVSREKKESFPLTVTSAQKNPTAFYLCASSTRTGAYEQYFGPGTRLTVT.